This T cell receptor (beta chain) was observed in a study of cytomegalovirus exposure and HLA in healthy donors. Study-wide points: Per published accounts, TCR beta sequences correctly predicted the HLA-A and HLA-B alleles of most subjects. Reportedly, fewer N-insertions than the roughly 700-donor mean appeared in an Asian-associated ancestry cluster in a later analysis. CMV serostatus was the only immune exposure information that was available. In a later analysis, TCR association rates varied by HLA locus: DRB1 most, HLA-C fewest.

This clone came up a few times. Its antigen is unidentified. 13 Jbeta primers and 60 Vbeta primers were used for the PCR. TCRdb's copy holds only in-frame clones and misses some; the assay was immunoSEQ multiplex PCR. Here the sample spans approximately 150,000 clones, 80% being singletons. The specimen sequenced was PBMCs. The receptor was isolated from a man aged 25 to 40 in good health and CMV-seronegative.

CDR3 coding DNA: TGTGCCAGCAGGAAGGCCCAGGGCACTGAAGCTTTCTTT. Amino acid sequence: CASRKAQGTEAFF. The chain is built from TRBV2 and TRBJ1-1; maybe TRBD1 (5 bases). The CDR3 has 13 amino acids. CDR1 is SNHLY and CDR2 is FYNNEI in the germline V gene. Between the trimmed V and J ends, which lost 6 bases and 4 bases, there was a span of 12 bases.